These T cell receptor beta chains were read from a single sample in a study of monozygotic twins with inflammatory bowel disease. From the 5' RACE reads, TCRdb lists one entry per CDR3 protein and no DNA. This table lists a few hundred thousand distinct CDR3 sequences. Sequences were obtained from blood. Receptors were obtained from a human donor with ulcerative colitis or Crohn's disease, or a healthy co-twin of an affected twin (not recorded which). Both conserved end residues are part of each CDR3.

V gene	J gene	CDR3 protein
TRBV9	TRBJ2-3	CASSVGDGGGPTDTQYF
TRBV12-3/TRBV12-4	TRBJ1-2	CASSLLGGGYGYTF
TRBV10-3	TRBJ1-4	CAIGGRGEKLFF
TRBV20-1	TRBJ1-2	CSAPGTARTNGYTF
TRBV19	TRBJ1-1	CASSIVGGWGTEAFF
TRBV20-1	TRBJ2-5	CSALRTGEETQYF
TRBV2	TRBJ2-6	CASGGVGTGVSGANVLTF
TRBV7-7	TRBJ1-3	CASSLGGEGNTIYF
TRBV6-2/TRBV6-3	TRBJ2-1	CASSYLIMSVAGSRNEQFF
TRBV5-5	TRBJ1-2	CASSFSDSNYGYTF
TRBV7-9	TRBJ2-2	CASSLREGAGELFF
TRBV5-1	TRBJ2-1	CASSPTVGQGGPIDEQFF
TRBV29-1	TRBJ2-7	CSAGVSYEQYF
TRBV10-3	TRBJ2-7	CATGTDSYELYF
TRBV6-1	TRBJ1-2	CASSATANYGYTF
TRBV6-4	TRBJ1-5	CASRHETVSSPQHF
TRBV29-1	TRBJ2-7	CSASGPGSYEQYF
TRBV4-1	TRBJ2-7	CASSQDPAPHYEQYF
TRBV4-1	TRBJ2-7	CASSPQLGLANYEQYF
TRBV6-2/TRBV6-3	TRBJ2-3	CASSDRDTQYF
TRBV20-1	TRBJ1-2	CSARNLPPSGYTF
TRBV6-1	TRBJ2-1	CASSVLAGNGNEQFF
TRBV3-1	TRBJ1-4	CVSSQALPSEKLFF
TRBV3-1	TRBJ1-5	CASSRTGGSNQPQHF
TRBV12-3/TRBV12-4	TRBJ2-3	CASSLFRGRTDTQYF
TRBV11-2	TRBJ2-3	CASTLLAGGLTDTQYF
TRBV12-3/TRBV12-4	TRBJ2-3	CASSLGGALRDTQYF
TRBV6-6	TRBJ2-5	CASSYDWQGTQYF
TRBV5-6	TRBJ2-3	CASSPYPGERYTDTQYF
TRBV3-1	TRBJ2-3	CASSHFTSKFTDTQYF
TRBV3-1	TRBJ2-1	CASSPRTVYNEQFF
TRBV5-1	TRBJ2-1	CASSFRGDGNEQFF
TRBV7-2	TRBJ1-1	CASSLVGTSNTEAFF
TRBV18	TRBJ1-5	CASSPSYLNNQPQHF
TRBV12-3/TRBV12-4	TRBJ2-2	CASSLGRRMGTGELFF
TRBV5-1	TRBJ2-1	CASLGTAGGRDEQFF
TRBV5-1	TRBJ1-6	CASSLSGRNSPLHF
TRBV2	TRBJ2-2	CASYGAGKAGELFF
TRBV10-3	TRBJ2-1	CAIRTVSDVQFF
TRBV5-6	TRBJ2-5	CASSFLTGQETQYF
TRBV7-9	TRBJ2-1	CASSRAGGVNNEQFF